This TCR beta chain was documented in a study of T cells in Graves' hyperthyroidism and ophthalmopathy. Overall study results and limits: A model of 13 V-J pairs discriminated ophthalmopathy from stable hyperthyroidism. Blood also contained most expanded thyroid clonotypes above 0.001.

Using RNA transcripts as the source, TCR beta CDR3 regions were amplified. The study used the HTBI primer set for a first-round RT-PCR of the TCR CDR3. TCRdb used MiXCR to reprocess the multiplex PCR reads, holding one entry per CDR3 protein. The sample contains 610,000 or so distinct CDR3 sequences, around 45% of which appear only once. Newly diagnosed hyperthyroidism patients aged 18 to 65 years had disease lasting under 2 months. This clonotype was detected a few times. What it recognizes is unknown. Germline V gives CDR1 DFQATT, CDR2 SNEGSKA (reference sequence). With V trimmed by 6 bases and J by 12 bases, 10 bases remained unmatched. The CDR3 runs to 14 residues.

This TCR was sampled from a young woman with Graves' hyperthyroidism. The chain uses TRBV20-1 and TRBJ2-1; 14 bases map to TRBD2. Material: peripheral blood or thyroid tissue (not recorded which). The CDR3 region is CSAHTGLAGDWQFF. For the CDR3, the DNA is TGCAGTGCCCACACGGGACTAGCGGGAGATTGGCAGTTCTTC.